These 8 T cell receptor beta chains originate from one sample sequenced in a study of Ad26.COV2.S vaccination and SARS-CoV-2 variants. The data were produced by immunoSEQ multiplex PCR, yet TCRdb's version contains in-frame clones alone and is incomplete. The sample holds about 410,000 clones, 89% seen once. Treatment described: around 19 received Ad26.COV2.S at low or high dose, single or two shots; 5 received placebo; per-sample allocation not given. At day 63 after the first vaccine or placebo injection, samples were drawn. Sequencing used peripheral blood, obtained in a trial of Ad26.COV2.S vaccine versus placebo. Receptor source: a person between 18 and 65 years old who received the Ad26.COV2.S COVID-19 vaccine or a placebo.

J is TRBJ2-5 and V is TRBV18, with D perhaps matching TRBD2 (5 bases). The germline V gene has CDR1 KGHSH and CDR2 LQKENI. The CDR3 is made up of 15 amino acids. V was cut by 6 bases and J by 4 bases, with 18 bases left in between. CDR3 bases: TGTGCCAGCTCCCCCGGGGTGGACCCAAGAGAGACCCAGTACTTC. Its translation is CASSPGVDPRETQYF.

This rearrangement joins TRBV5-1 to TRBJ2-5; perhaps TRBD2 as D (6 bases). CDR3 size: 14 residues. V was pared by 0 bases and J by 5 bases, with 11 bases between. CDR1 and CDR2 from the germline V gene are SGHRS and YFSETQ. The CDR3, as DNA: TGCGCCAGCAGCTTGGTTGCTAGCGTTGAGACCCAGTACTTC. Its translation is CASSLVASVETQYF.

The rearrangement links TRBV2 to TRBJ1-2; D not certain. CDR1 is SNHLY, CDR2 FYNNEI, per germline. This CDR3 region has 12 residues. Deletions cut 6 bases from V and 0 bases from J, with 5 bases between. The CDR3 nucleotides read TGTGCCAGCAGGGCACCTAACTATGGCTACACCTTC. Translated, it gives CASRAPNYGYTF.

The count of this clone is one. The CDR3 sequence: CATSRDTARGSTEAFF. DNA of the CDR3: TGTGCCACCAGCAGAGATACGGCCAGGGGGTCCACTGAAGCTTTCTTT. This chain connects TRBV15 to TRBJ1-1, with 7 bases aligning to TRBD1. The ends lost 0 bases at V and 4 bases at J; junction bases unmatched: 8. Germline CDR1 reads LNHNV; CDR2 reads YYDKDF (reference sequence). CDR3 length: 16 residues.

This chain connects TRBV5-5 to TRBJ2-7, with D possibly matching TRBD2 (5 bases). Germline V lookup: CDR1 SGHKS, CDR2 YYEKEE (reference sequence). V was cut by 1 base and J by 6 bases, with 14 bases left in between. This CDR3 region has 14 residues. DNA of the CDR3: TGTGCCAGCAGCTTGTTAGCGAGTGTAAGCGAGCAGTACTTC. It specifies CASSLLASVSEQYF.

The V call is TRBV30, the J call TRBJ2-1; D is unclear. CDR3 size: 15 residues. Germline CDR1 is GTSNPN and CDR2 is SVGIG (reference sequence). Trimming took off 3 bases at V and 2 bases at J, with 14 bases between the two ends. The CDR3 reads CAWRGSRLPYNEQFF. Written as DNA, the CDR3 is TGTGCCTGGAGGGGCTCGCGCCTCCCCTACAATGAGCAGTTCTTC.

This chain joins TRBV15 and TRBJ2-1; maybe TRBD2 (6 bases). The CDR3 runs 16 residues. From germline, CDR1 is LNHNV and CDR2 YYDKDF (reference sequence). The V and J ends lost 5 bases and 0 bases respectively, with 14 bases between them. CDR3 in amino acids: CATSEGGKSSYNEQFF. The CDR3 DNA sequence: TGTGCCACCAGCGAGGGAGGAAAGAGCTCCTACAATGAGCAGTTCTTC.

This clone came up a few times. This sequence joins TRBV5-5 and TRBJ2-5; TRBD2 matches at 7 bases. J gave up 5 bases and V 3 bases, and 10 bases lay outside the gene matches. The CDR3 spans 15 residues. Per the germline V gene, CDR1 is SGHKS and CDR2 is YYEKEE (reference sequence). CDR3 coding DNA: TGTGCCAGCAGCTCTTCCTATGGGGGAGGGGAGACCCAGTACTTC. Translating gives CASSSSYGGGETQYF.